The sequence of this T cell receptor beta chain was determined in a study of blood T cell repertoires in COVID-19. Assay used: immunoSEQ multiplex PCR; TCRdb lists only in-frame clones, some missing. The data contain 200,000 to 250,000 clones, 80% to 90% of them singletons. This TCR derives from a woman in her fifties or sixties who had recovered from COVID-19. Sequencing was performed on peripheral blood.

The CDR3 DNA follows: TGTGCCAGCAGTTTAAGGGACTATTCACCCCTCCACTTT. Its translation is CASSLRDYSPLHF. This rearrangement joins TRBV27 to TRBJ1-6, with D possibly matching TRBD1 (5 bases). There are 13 residues in the CDR3. V gave up 2 bases and J gave up 8 bases, with 7 bases separating them. The germline V gene encodes CDR1 MNHEY and CDR2 SMNVEV (reference sequence).